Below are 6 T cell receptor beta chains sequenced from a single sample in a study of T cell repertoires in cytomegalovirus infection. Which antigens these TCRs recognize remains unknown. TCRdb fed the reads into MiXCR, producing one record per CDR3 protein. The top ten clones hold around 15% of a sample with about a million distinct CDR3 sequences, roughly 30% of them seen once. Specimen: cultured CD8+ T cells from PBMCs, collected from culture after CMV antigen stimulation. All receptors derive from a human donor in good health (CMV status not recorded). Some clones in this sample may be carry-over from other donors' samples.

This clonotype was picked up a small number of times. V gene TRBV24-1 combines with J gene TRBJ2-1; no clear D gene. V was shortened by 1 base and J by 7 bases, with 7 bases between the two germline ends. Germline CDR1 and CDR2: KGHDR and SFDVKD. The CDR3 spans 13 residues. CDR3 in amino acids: CATSDFYLNEQFF. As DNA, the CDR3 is TGTGCCACCAGTGATTTTTATCTGAATGAGCAGTTCTTC.

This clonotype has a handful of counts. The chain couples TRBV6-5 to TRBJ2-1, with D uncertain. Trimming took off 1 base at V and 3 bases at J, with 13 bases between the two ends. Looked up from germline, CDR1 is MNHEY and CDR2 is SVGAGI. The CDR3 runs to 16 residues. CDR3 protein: CASSYLGSPLYNEQFF. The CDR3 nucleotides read TGTGCCAGCAGTTACTTAGGGTCCCCTCTCTACAATGAGCAGTTCTTC.

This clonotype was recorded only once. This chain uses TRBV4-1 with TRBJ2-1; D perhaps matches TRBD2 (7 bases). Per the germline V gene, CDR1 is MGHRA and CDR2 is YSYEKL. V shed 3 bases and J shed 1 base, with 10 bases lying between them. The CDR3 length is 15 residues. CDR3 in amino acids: CASSQGGQSYNEQFF. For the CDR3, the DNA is TGCGCCAGCAGCCAGGGGGGGCAATCCTACAATGAGCAGTTCTTC.

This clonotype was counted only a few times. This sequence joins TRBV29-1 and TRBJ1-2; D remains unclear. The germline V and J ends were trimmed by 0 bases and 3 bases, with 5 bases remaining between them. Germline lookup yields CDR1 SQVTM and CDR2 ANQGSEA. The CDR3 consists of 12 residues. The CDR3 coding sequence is TGCAGCGTTGAAGAGCGAGACTATGGCTACACCTTC. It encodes CSVEERDYGYTF.

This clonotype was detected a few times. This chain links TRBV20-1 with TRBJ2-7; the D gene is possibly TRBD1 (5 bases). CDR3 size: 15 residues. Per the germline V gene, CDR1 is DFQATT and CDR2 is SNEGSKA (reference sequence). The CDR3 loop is CSARGAGAVYLEQYV. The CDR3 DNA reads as TGCAGTGCCAGAGGTGCTGGGGCAGTCTACCTCGAGCAGTACGTC.

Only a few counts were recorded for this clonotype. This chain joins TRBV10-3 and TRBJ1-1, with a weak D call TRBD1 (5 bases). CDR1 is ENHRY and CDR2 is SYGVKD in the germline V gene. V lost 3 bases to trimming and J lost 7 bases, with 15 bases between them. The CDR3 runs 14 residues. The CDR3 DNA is TGTGCCATCAGTGATATCTACCCGACAGTTGAAGCTTTCTTT. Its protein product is CAISDIYPTVEAFF.